A single sample is the source of the 23 T cell receptor beta chains below, sequenced in a study of OX40 agonist ivuxolimab in advanced cancers. Library preparation used the immunoSEQ multiplex PCR assay. TCRdb carries this immuneACCESS record with in-frame sequences only. Its versions omit some clonotypes, under half of them owing to an unresolved V gene in the studies checked, with the rest unexplained. In this sample the table shows about 50,000 clones, around nine tenths of which occur a single time. 0.85% to 1.1% of the sample belongs to the ten largest clones. The material sequenced was CD4+ or CD8+ T cells sorted from blood, taken in a trial of the OX40 agonist ivuxolimab. These receptors were taken from an adult with an advanced solid tumor such as melanoma, head and neck, liver or kidney cancer.

This clone was detected only once. The V gene is TRBV7-6, the J gene TRBJ1-6; perhaps TRBD1 as D (5 bases). V lost 0 bases and J lost 4, with 7 bases in between. Per germline, CDR1 SGHVS and CDR2 FNYEAQ. This CDR3 is 15 amino acids long. CDR3 region: CASSLAGQYNSPLHF. CDR3 nucleotides: TGTGCCAGCAGCTTAGCAGGACAATATAATTCACCCCTCCACTTT.

This sequence joins TRBV28 and TRBJ2-4; D ambiguous. Germline loops: CDR1 MDHEN, CDR2 SYDVKM. The CDR3 runs 12 residues. V shed 6 bases and J shed 5 bases, with 8 bases lying between them. The CDR3 loop reads CASRATQNIQYF. In DNA form, the CDR3 reads TGTGCCAGCAGGGCTACTCAAAACATTCAGTACTTC.

J is TRBJ2-7 and V is TRBV7-2; 8 bases map to TRBD2. Germline V gives CDR1 SGHTA, CDR2 FQGNSA. The ends lost 3 bases at V and 4 bases at J; junction bases unmatched: 11. The CDR3 is 16 amino acids. Written as DNA, the CDR3 is TGTGCCAGCAGCTTCCGTCGGGGGGGAAGATTGTACGAGCAGTACTTC. The encoded protein is CASSFRRGGRLYEQYF.

The V call is TRBV7-2, the J call TRBJ2-7, with TRBD1 identical over 12 bases. CDR1 SGHTA and CDR2 FQGNSA come from the germline V gene. This CDR3 contains 15 residues. With 4 bases clipped from V and 6 bases from J, the junction kept 7 bases outside the gene matches. The DNA of the CDR3 is TGTGCCAGCAGCTCCACCGGGACAGGGGGCGTCGAGCAGTACTTC. As protein: CASSSTGTGGVEQYF.

This chain connects TRBV19 to TRBJ2-7; D remains unclear. The germline V and J ends were trimmed by 4 bases and 4 bases, with 14 bases remaining between them. Germline CDR1 is LNHDA and CDR2 is SQIVND (reference sequence). The CDR3 contains 14 residues. The CDR3 DNA reads TGTGCCAGTAGTACCATCCAGGACCGGTACGAGCAGTACTTC. Amino acid sequence: CASSTIQDRYEQYF.

The chain couples TRBV6-6 to TRBJ2-5; D unresolved. Germline CDR1 is MNHNY and CDR2 is SVGAGI (reference sequence). The CDR3 totals 12 residues. The V gene lost 2 bases and the J gene lost 5 bases, with 6 bases spanning the gap. The CDR3 here is CASSYDGETQYF. CDR3 in DNA: TGTGCCAGCAGTTACGACGGCGAGACCCAGTACTTC.

The V gene is TRBV28, the J gene TRBJ2-7, with D perhaps matching TRBD2 (7 bases). Germline-derived CDR1 and CDR2 are MDHEN and SYDVKM. This CDR3 has 18 amino acids. Trimming took off 5 bases at V and 0 bases at J, with 23 bases between the two ends. The CDR3 bases are TGTGCCAGCAGTCCCGCGTTTGCGGGGGCGCGAGCCTCCTACGAGCAGTACTTC. Translation: CASSPAFAGARASYEQYF.

This chain joins TRBV7-9 and TRBJ2-2; TRBD2 matches at 7 bases. Germline V gene data show CDR1 as SEHNR and CDR2 as FQNEAQ (reference sequence). The CDR3 consists of 15 residues. The J segment lost 0 bases and the V segment lost 5 bases, leaving 3 bases of the junction unmatched. The CDR3 loop reads CASSLGGANTGELFF. The CDR3 DNA reads TGTGCCAGCAGCCTGGGGGGGGCGAACACCGGGGAGCTGTTTTTT.

This sequence joins TRBV28 and TRBJ1-2; no clear D. Deletions cut 5 bases from V and 4 bases from J, with 14 bases between. Germline CDR1 reads MDHEN; CDR2 reads SYDVKM. The CDR3 covers 14 residues. CDR3 in amino acids: CASSIPDQPYGYTF. The CDR3 DNA reads as TGTGCCAGCAGTATCCCTGATCAGCCCTATGGCTACACCTTC.

The genes are TRBV6-5 and TRBJ2-5; 10 positions match TRBD2. The V gene end was trimmed by 7 bases and the J gene end by 3 bases; junction bases not matched to a gene: 5. CDR1 is MNHEY, CDR2 SVGAGI, per germline. CDR3 length: 14 residues. CDR3 sequence (DNA): TGTGCCAGCACTCCCGGGACTAGCGAAGAGACCCAGTACTTC. Translating gives CASTPGTSEETQYF.

The V call is TRBV28, the J call TRBJ2-7, with 13 bases fitting TRBD2. J was trimmed by 5 bases and V by 5 bases; bases with no gene match: 6. CDR1 and CDR2 (germline): MDHEN, SYDVKM. The CDR3 contains 15 residues. CDR3 in amino acids: CASSPIGLAGDEQYF. DNA of the CDR3: TGTGCCAGCAGTCCTATCGGACTAGCGGGAGACGAGCAGTACTTC.

J is TRBJ2-1 and V is TRBV2, with TRBD1 identical over 10 bases. Germline V gives CDR1 SNHLY, CDR2 FYNNEI. The V gene end was trimmed by 7 bases and the J gene end by 7 bases; junction bases not matched to a gene: 10. There are 15 residues in the CDR3. The CDR3, as DNA: TGTGCCAGCACTCGACCGGGACAGGGGAGAAATGAGCAGTTCTTC. Translating it yields CASTRPGQGRNEQFF.

V and J are TRBV29-1 and TRBJ2-5; D call uncertain. V dropped 0 bases and J dropped 5 bases, with 13 bases sitting between them. CDR3 length: 14 residues. The germline gives CDR1 SQVTM, CDR2 ANQGSEA. Here the CDR3 reads CSVEDPEGMETQYF. CDR3 coding DNA: TGCAGCGTTGAAGATCCGGAAGGCATGGAGACCCAGTACTTC.

CDR3 nucleotide sequence: TGTGCCAGCAGCTTGGGTTTTGTCCAAGAGACCCAGTACTTC. Encoded protein: CASSLGFVQETQYF. The V and J genes are TRBV5-4 and TRBJ2-5; D not certain. The CDR3 covers 14 residues. Germline V gene sequence: CDR1 SGHNT, CDR2 YYREEE (reference sequence). Trimming left V 0 bases short and J 1 base short, with 7 bases between. Looking up the rest from reference TRBV5-4 and TRBJ2-5 gives the full variable domain: ETGVTQSPTHLIKTRGQQVTLRCSSQSGHNTVSWYQQALGQGPQFIFQYYREEENGRGNFPPRFSGLQFPNYSSELNVNALELDDSALYLCASSLGFVQETQYFGPGTRLLVL.

V usage is TRBV28 and J usage is TRBJ2-5; TRBD1 is a possible D gene (5 bases). The CDR3 loop spans 13 amino acids. Trimming took off 6 bases at V and 5 bases at J, with 13 bases between the two ends. Looked up from germline, CDR1 is MDHEN and CDR2 is SYDVKM. CDR3 nucleotide sequence: TGTGCCAGCAGATCTAAGGGGTGGGAGACCCAGTACTTC. This translates into CASRSKGWETQYF.

In DNA form, the CDR3 reads TGTGCCAGCTCACCAGCAACACTCCGTTCGGAGCTGTTTTTT. Amino acids: CASSPATLRSELFF. The genes are TRBV18 and TRBJ2-2; no clear D gene. Germline CDR1 and CDR2: KGHSH and LQKENI. Trimming left V 2 bases short and J 10 bases short, with 14 bases between. The CDR3 has 14 residues.

The V and J genes are TRBV28 and TRBJ1-6, with D perhaps TRBD1 (6 bases). V shed 4 bases and J shed 8 bases, with 15 bases lying between them. Germline V CDR1 and CDR2: MDHEN, SYDVKM. This CDR3 is 15 amino acids long. The CDR3 spells CASSSYRALDSPLHF. CDR3 bases: TGTGCCAGCAGTTCTTACAGGGCTTTGGATTCACCCCTCCACTTT. Together with reference TRBV28 and TRBJ1-6, the CDR3 gives the full variable domain: DVKVTQSSRYLVKRTGEKVFLECVQDMDHENMFWYRQDPGLGLRLIYFSYDVKMKEKGDIPEGYSVSREKKERFSLILESASTNQTSMYLCASSSYRALDSPLHFGNGTRLTVT.

The chain links TRBV6-5 to TRBJ2-7, with TRBD1 identical over 8 bases. The CDR3 runs 14 residues. Trimming took 0 bases from V and 3 from J; bases not matched to a gene: 1. Per the germline V gene, CDR1 is MNHEY and CDR2 is SVGAGI. CDR3 sequence reads: CASSYSGQGYEQYF. The CDR3 DNA is TGTGCCAGCAGTTACTCCGGACAGGGCTACGAGCAGTACTTC.

The gene calls are TRBV9 and TRBJ2-1; 7 nucleotides align to TRBD2. The V segment lost 3 bases and the J segment 5 bases; nucleotides outside the gene matches: 11. The CDR3 is 16 amino acids. Germline-derived CDR1 and CDR2 are SGDLS and YYNGEE. The CDR3 is CASSDPFRDYNNEQFF. The CDR3 region has the DNA TGTGCCAGCAGCGACCCTTTCCGGGACTATAACAATGAGCAGTTCTTC.

V and J are TRBV4-1 and TRBJ2-1, with 10 nucleotides matching TRBD2. The CDR3 loop spans 14 amino acids. Trimming at V came to 8 bases and at J to 10 bases, leaving 11 bases not matched to a gene. The germline gives CDR1 MGHRA, CDR2 YSYEKL. The CDR3 DNA reads TGCGCCAGCCGGCCGGTAGCGGGAGGACCCGAGCAGTTCTTC. The encoded protein is CASRPVAGGPEQFF.

V is TRBV5-4 and J is TRBJ2-3, with 12 bases aligning to TRBD2. The CDR3 totals 15 residues. With 4 bases clipped from V and 3 bases from J, the junction kept 3 bases outside the gene matches. Germline assignment: CDR1 SGHNT and CDR2 YYREEE (reference sequence). The CDR3 DNA follows: TGTGCCAGCAGCCGGACTAGCGGGATGACAGATACGCAGTATTTT. Translation gives CASSRTSGMTDTQYF.

V gene TRBV6-1 combines with J gene TRBJ1-2; 7 nucleotides agree with TRBD1. CDR3 length equals 14 residues. Germline CDR1 reads MNHNS; CDR2 reads SASEGT. V was pared by 6 bases and J by 4 bases, with 8 bases of the junction left unmatched. The CDR3 DNA is TGTGCCAGCAGCCCTGGGACAGCCCCCTATGGCTACACCTTC. It specifies CASSPGTAPYGYTF.

The chain joins TRBV6-5 to TRBJ2-1; D call uncertain. CDR3 length equals 16 residues. The V gene lost 2 bases and the J gene lost 0 bases, with 11 bases spanning the gap. Germline CDR1 and CDR2: MNHEY and SVGAGI. The CDR3 protein is CASSYRRVSSYNEQFF. CDR3 sequence (DNA): TGTGCCAGCAGTTACCGTAGGGTGAGCTCCTACAATGAGCAGTTCTTC.